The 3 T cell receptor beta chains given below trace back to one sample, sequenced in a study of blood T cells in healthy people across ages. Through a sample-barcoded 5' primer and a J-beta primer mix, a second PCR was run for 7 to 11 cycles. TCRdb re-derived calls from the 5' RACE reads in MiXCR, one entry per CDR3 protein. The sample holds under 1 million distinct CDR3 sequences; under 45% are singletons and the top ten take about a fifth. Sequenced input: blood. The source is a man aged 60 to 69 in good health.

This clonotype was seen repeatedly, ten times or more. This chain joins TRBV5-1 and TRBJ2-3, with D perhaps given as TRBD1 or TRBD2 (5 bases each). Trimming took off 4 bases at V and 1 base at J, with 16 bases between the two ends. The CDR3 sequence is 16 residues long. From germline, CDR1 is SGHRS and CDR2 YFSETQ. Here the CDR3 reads CASSPTRGARTDTQYF. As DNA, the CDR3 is TGCGCCAGCAGCCCAACCCGGGGCGCGCGCACAGATACGCAGTATTTT.

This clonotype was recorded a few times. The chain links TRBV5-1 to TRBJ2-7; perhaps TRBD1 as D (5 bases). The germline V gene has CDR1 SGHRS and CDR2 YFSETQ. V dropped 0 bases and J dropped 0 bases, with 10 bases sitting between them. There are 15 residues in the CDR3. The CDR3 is CASSLDSGNSYEQYF. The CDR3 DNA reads TGCGCCAGCAGCTTGGATTCAGGGAACTCCTACGAGCAGTACTTC.

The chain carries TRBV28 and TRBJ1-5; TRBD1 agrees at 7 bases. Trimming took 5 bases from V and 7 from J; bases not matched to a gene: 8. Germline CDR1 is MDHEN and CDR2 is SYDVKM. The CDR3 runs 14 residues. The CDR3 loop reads CASSQQGFDQPQHF. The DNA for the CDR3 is TGTGCCAGCAGTCAACAGGGGTTTGACCAGCCCCAGCATTTT.